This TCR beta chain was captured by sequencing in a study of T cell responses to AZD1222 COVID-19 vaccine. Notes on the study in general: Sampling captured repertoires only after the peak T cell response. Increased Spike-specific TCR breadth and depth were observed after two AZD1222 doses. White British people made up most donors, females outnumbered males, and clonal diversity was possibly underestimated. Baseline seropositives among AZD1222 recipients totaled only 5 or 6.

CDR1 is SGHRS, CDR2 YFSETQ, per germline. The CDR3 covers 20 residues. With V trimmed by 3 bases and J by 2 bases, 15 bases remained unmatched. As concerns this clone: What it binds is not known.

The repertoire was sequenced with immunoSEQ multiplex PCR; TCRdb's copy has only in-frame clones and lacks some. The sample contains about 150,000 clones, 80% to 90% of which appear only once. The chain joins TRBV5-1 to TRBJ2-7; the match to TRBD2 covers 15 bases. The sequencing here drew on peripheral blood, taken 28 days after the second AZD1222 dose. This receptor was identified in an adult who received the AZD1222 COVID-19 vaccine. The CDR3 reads CASSSTPLGTSGRRTYEQYF. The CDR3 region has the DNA TGCGCCAGCAGCTCCACCCCCCTCGGGACTAGCGGGAGGAGGACCTACGAGCAGTACTTC.